Described below is a single TCR beta chain sequence and its context. Method: immunoSEQ multiplex PCR; TCRdb's copy keeps in-frame clones and lacks some. The repertoire includes 55,000 to 75,000 clones, approximately 85% of them detected once, and roughly 4% sits in the top ten. These data originate in a study of blood T cell repertoires in COVID-19. On the study more broadly: The origin of the acute and convalescent COVID-19 samples was the United States, Italy and Spain. PBMCs, B-cell-depleted T cells, or T cells were the source of the cDNA or gDNA that made up the material.

The CDR3 spans 15 residues. In germline, CDR1 is ENHRY, CDR2 SYGVKD. V was shortened by 2 bases and J by 3 bases, with 14 bases between the two germline ends. Sequenced material: peripheral blood. The rearrangement joins TRBV10-3 to TRBJ2-7, with D perhaps matching TRBD1 (5 bases). This clonotype was sampled from a man aged 50 or older with active COVID-19. CDR3 sequence (DNA): TGTGCCATCAGTGAGGGGCAGGGAATAGACTACGAGCAGTACTTC. Amino acids: CAISEGQGIDYEQYF.